The clone carrying this T cell receptor beta chain was observed a few times. The antigen is unknown. 5'RACE template switching produced TCR cDNA carrying a universal primer site and UMIs. TCRdb reprocessed the 5' RACE reads with MiXCR, giving one entry per CDR3 protein. The sample consists of hundreds of thousands of distinct CDR3 sequences, 17% of them appearing once. The V end was cut by 6 bases, the J end by 8 bases, with 19 bases between. This CDR3 contains 15 residues. Germline loops: CDR1 SGHAT, CDR2 FQNNGV. This specimen belongs to a study of T cells after yellow fever vaccination. Findings and caveats of the study: Repertoires sorted by FACS could include abundant clonotypes that are contaminants from the bulk population. Subsequent to the booster, the majority of primary-vaccination clones reappeared (under 98% CD4, around 85% CD8).

This chain connects TRBV11-2 to TRBJ1-4; tentatively, D is TRBD1 (6 bases). The sequence derives from a man aged 18 to 30 who received the YFV17D yellow fever vaccine. Material: PBMCs, obtained 5 to 6 days after the first yellow fever vaccination. The chain's CDR3 is CASSYTGTVGEKLFF. The CDR3 DNA is TGTGCCAGCAGTTACACAGGGACGGTCGGGGAAAAACTGTTTTTT.